Presented here are 28 T cell receptor beta chains from one specimen sequenced in a study of blood T cell repertoires in COVID-19. The data were produced by immunoSEQ multiplex PCR, yet TCRdb's version contains in-frame clones alone and is incomplete. The table records approximately 350,000 clones, around 90% of them present only once. The sequenced material came from peripheral blood. Every receptor here comes from a man aged 40-50 years with acute or convalescent COVID-19.

The chain joins TRBV5-1 to TRBJ2-7, with 8 positions matching TRBD1. From germline, CDR1 is SGHRS and CDR2 YFSETQ. The J segment lost 7 bases and the V segment lost 4 bases, leaving 13 bases of the junction unmatched. This CDR3 comprises 15 residues. In DNA, the CDR3 is TGCGCCAGCAGCGGAGGGACAGGCCTTCCCGGGGAGCAGTACTTC. Protein: CASSGGTGLPGEQYF.

This chain links TRBV11-2 with TRBJ2-1, with 12 bases lining up with TRBD2. CDR1 and CDR2 (germline): SGHAT, FQNNGV. V shed 3 bases and J 5 bases; nucleotides not matched to a gene: 8. The CDR3 is 17 amino acids. The DNA for the CDR3 is TGTGCCAGCAGCTTGACTAGCGGGAGTTATGGGCACAATGAGCAGTTCTTC. It translates to CASSLTSGSYGHNEQFF. Full variable domain (rest looked up from reference TRBV11-2 and TRBJ2-1): EAGVAQSPRYKIIEKRQSVAFWCNPISGHATLYWYQQILGQGPKLLIQFQNNGVVDDSQLPKDRFSAERLKGVDSTLKIQPAKLEDSAVYLCASSLTSGSYGHNEQFFGPGTRLTVL.

This clone was recorded once. The chain is built from TRBV27 and TRBJ2-2, with D perhaps matching TRBD2 (7 bases). V was cut by 2 bases and J by 6 bases, with 10 bases left in between. Germline assignment: CDR1 MNHEY and CDR2 SMNVEV (reference sequence). CDR3 size: 14 residues. CDR3: CASSLRGAAGELFF. CDR3 coding DNA: TGTGCCAGCAGTTTACGGGGGGCAGCCGGGGAGCTGTTTTTT.

The genes are TRBV5-4 and TRBJ1-2; TRBD1 aligns across 7 bases. CDR1 and CDR2 from the germline V gene are SGHNT and YYREEE (reference sequence). V dropped 4 bases and J dropped 5; count of bases not matched to a gene: 2. The CDR3 covers 12 residues. The CDR3 DNA sequence: TGTGCCAGCAGCGGGACAGCTTATGGCTACACCTTC. Encoded protein: CASSGTAYGYTF. The full variable domain, rest sourced from reference TRBV5-4 and TRBJ1-2, is ETGVTQSPTHLIKTRGQQVTLRCSSQSGHNTVSWYQQALGQGPQFIFQYYREEENGRGNFPPRFSGLQFPNYSSELNVNALELDDSALYLCASSGTAYGYTFGSGTRLTVV.

V and J are TRBV5-1 and TRBJ2-1, with 9 positions matching TRBD2. Losses at the gene ends were 3 bases for V and 5 bases for J; bases not matched to a gene: 9. This CDR3 is built from 16 residues. Looked up from germline, CDR1 is SGHRS and CDR2 is YFSETQ. The CDR3, as DNA: TGCGCCAGCAGCTACAGTCCCGGGACTAGCAACAATGAGCAGTTCTTC. Encoded protein: CASSYSPGTSNNEQFF. Drawing the rest from reference TRBV5-1 and TRBJ2-1, the complete variable domain is KAGVTQTPRYLIKTRGQQVTLSCSPISGHRSVSWYQQTPGQGLQFLFEYFSETQRNKGNFPGRFSGRQFSNSRSEMNVSTLELGDSALYLCASSYSPGTSNNEQFFGPGTRLTVL.

This clone occurred a few times. The rearrangement links TRBV5-1 to TRBJ2-7; 11 bases agree with TRBD2. J lost 6 bases, V lost 3 bases, and 8 bases had no gene match. The length of the CDR3 is 15 residues. CDR1 is SGHRS, CDR2 YFSETQ, per germline. The CDR3 region has the DNA TGCGCCAGCAGCTCCGGCACACTAGCGGGAGCCGAGCAGTACTTC. As protein: CASSSGTLAGAEQYF.

This chain joins TRBV9 and TRBJ1-6; no clear D gene. From germline, CDR1 is SGDLS and CDR2 YYNGEE. This CDR3 contains 13 residues. Trimming left V 4 bases short and J 10 bases short, with 12 bases between. The CDR3, as DNA: TGTGCCAGCAGCCTAGGCACAGAATCACCCCTCCACTTT. Encoded protein: CASSLGTESPLHF.

The chain couples TRBV29-1 to TRBJ1-2; tentative D call: TRBD1 (5 bases). Germline CDR1 and CDR2: SQVTM and ANQGSEA. V gave up 6 bases and J gave up 4 bases, with 21 bases separating them. CDR3 size: 15 residues. CDR3 coding DNA: TGCAGCGTCTCCTTCGGGGGGGGTCCCTCCTATGGCTACACCTTC. This translates into CSVSFGGGPSYGYTF.

This chain connects TRBV3-1 (or the pseudogene TRBV3-2) to TRBJ1-1; D gene uncertain. The CDR3 is 14 residues long. Germline V gives CDR1 LGHDT, CDR2 YNNKEL (reference sequence). Trimming left V 2 bases short and J 3 bases short, with 10 bases between. CDR3: CASSQMSADTEAFF. Here the CDR3 DNA reads TGTGCCAGCAGCCAAATGTCTGCGGACACTGAAGCTTTCTTT.

The V and J genes are TRBV7-6 and TRBJ1-1; D unresolved. Germline loops: CDR1 SGHVS, CDR2 FNYEAQ. V shed 0 bases and J shed 1 base, with 6 bases lying between them. The CDR3 spans 14 residues. CDR3 coding DNA: TGTGCCAGCAGCTTAGCGCTAGGGAACACTGAAGCTTTCTTT. This sequence encodes CASSLALGNTEAFF.

The chain couples TRBV7-2 to TRBJ2-3; maybe TRBD2 (6 bases). This CDR3 has 15 amino acids. In germline, CDR1 is SGHTA, CDR2 FQGNSA. V shed 5 bases and J shed 1 base, with 13 bases lying between them. CDR3 protein: CASSPAGLRTDTQYF. CDR3 sequence (DNA): TGTGCCAGCAGCCCCGCGGGACTTCGCACAGATACGCAGTATTTT.

V and J are TRBV27 and TRBJ2-2; 14 nucleotides align to TRBD2. V dropped 4 bases and J dropped 2; count of bases not matched to a gene: 6. There are 18 residues in the CDR3. The germline CDR1 and CDR2 sequences are MNHEY and SMNVEV (reference sequence). CDR3 loop: CASSSPGLAGENTGELFF. The CDR3 DNA sequence: TGTGCCAGCAGTTCCCCGGGACTAGCGGGGGAAAACACCGGGGAGCTGTTTTTT.

The CDR3 DNA reads as TGTGCCTGGACATCAGGGCAGCATAGCAATCAGCCCCAGCATTTT. It encodes CAWTSGQHSNQPQHF. J is TRBJ1-5 and V is TRBV30; tentatively, D is TRBD1 (5 bases). Trimming removed 4 bases from V and 0 bases from J, with 13 bases in between. Germline CDR1 and CDR2: GTSNPN and SVGIG (reference sequence). CDR3 size: 15 residues.

This chain joins TRBV25-1 and TRBJ1-3; 8 bases align to TRBD1. The CDR3 loop spans 16 amino acids. J gave up 4 bases and V 3 bases, and 8 bases lay outside the gene matches. Germline V gene data show CDR1 as MGHDK and CDR2 as SYGVNS. DNA of the CDR3: TGTGCCAGCAGTGACCCCGGACAGGGCTCGGGAAACACCATATATTTT. This encodes CASSDPGQGSGNTIYF.

V is TRBV6-2 or TRBV6-3 and J is TRBJ1-1; tentatively, D is TRBD1 (6 bases). The CDR3 length is 14 residues. Trimming stripped 0 bases from V and 4 bases from J, with 9 bases between. Germline CDR1 and CDR2: MNHEY and SVGEGT. As DNA, the CDR3 is TGTGCCAGCAGTTACTCGGACAGACCCACTGAAGCTTTCTTT. The encoded protein is CASSYSDRPTEAFF.

The chain employs TRBV27 and TRBJ2-3; 10 positions match TRBD2. CDR3 length: 17 amino acids. Germline V gene lookup returns CDR1 MNHEY and CDR2 SMNVEV (reference sequence). Trimming cost V 3 bases and J 5 bases; bases outside gene matches: 11. This CDR3 reads CASSFLPQREGLDTQYF. As DNA, the CDR3 is TGTGCCAGCAGTTTTCTCCCCCAGCGGGAGGGTTTAGATACGCAGTATTTT.

The chain carries TRBV19 and TRBJ1-1; perhaps TRBD1 as D (6 bases). V lost 3 bases, J lost 0 bases, and 11 bases lay in between. This CDR3 has 15 amino acids. Germline V gives CDR1 LNHDA, CDR2 SQIVND (reference sequence). The CDR3 DNA reads as TGTGCCAGTAGTATTCCGGGACAAATGAACACTGAAGCTTTCTTT. It specifies CASSIPGQMNTEAFF.

The chain carries TRBV4-1 and TRBJ1-2, with 7 positions matching TRBD1. V was pared by 2 bases and J by 7 bases, with 7 bases of the junction left unmatched. Germline V gives CDR1 MGHRA, CDR2 YSYEKL. The CDR3 length is 14 residues. The CDR3 loop reads CASSQIGGRSGYTF. The CDR3 nucleotides are TGCGCCAGCAGCCAAATAGGGGGCAGGAGTGGCTACACCTTC.

The chain links TRBV21-1 to TRBJ1-2. TRBV21-1 is a pseudogene. This CDR3 contains 10 residues. Here the CDR3 reads CASSIIGYTF. CDR3 DNA: TGTGCCAGCAGCATAATTGGCTACACCTTC.

The chain carries TRBV5-1 and TRBJ2-1; weak D call: TRBD2 (5 bases). The germline V gene has CDR1 SGHRS and CDR2 YFSETQ. V was trimmed by 4 bases and J by 14 bases, leaving 16 bases between them. The CDR3 spans 12 residues. This chain's CDR3 is CASSRGAAEEFF. CDR3 coding DNA: TGCGCCAGCAGCCGGGGTGCAGCAGAGGAGTTCTTC.

To note about this clone: At one of its ends the junction is not consistent with the germline gene, which may arise from a read error. The rearrangement links TRBV27 to TRBJ1-2; 9 nucleotides match TRBD1. CDR3 length: 15 amino acids. Germline loops: CDR1 MNHEY, CDR2 SMNVEV (reference sequence). In DNA, the CDR3 is TGTGCCAGCAGTGTATCCGGGACAGGGCCTTATGGCTACACCTTC. It encodes CASSVSGTGPYGYTF.

This sequence joins TRBV9 and TRBJ2-6, with TRBD2 identical over 9 bases. V was pared by 0 bases and J by 2 bases, with 12 bases of the junction left unmatched. Germline CDR1 is SGDLS and CDR2 is YYNGEE. The CDR3 extends over 20 amino acids. The CDR3 DNA is TGTGCCAGCAGCGTAGAGGTGGGAGGTAGCGGGAGAGCTGGGGCCAACGTCCTGACTTTC. Its protein is CASSVEVGGSGRAGANVLTF.

The CDR3 DNA is TGTGCCAGCAGTGACTCCTCGGCAGGGGGTGAAGCTTTCTTT. Translating it yields CASSDSSAGGEAFF. The V gene is TRBV6-4, the J gene TRBJ1-1; 7 nucleotides agree with TRBD1. Germline assignment: CDR1 MRHNA and CDR2 SNTAGT. Unmatched junction bases numbered 5, after V lost 0 bases and J lost 7 bases. The CDR3 sequence is 14 residues long.

The sample holds a few counts of this clone. V gene TRBV18 combines with J gene TRBJ1-2; D may be TRBD1 (6 bases). The CDR3 has 15 amino acids. The germline V and J ends were trimmed by 0 bases and 1 base, with 9 bases remaining between them. Germline V gives CDR1 KGHSH, CDR2 LQKENI. The CDR3 loop is CASSPPRTVNYGYTF. The CDR3 DNA reads TGTGCCAGCTCACCACCCCGGACAGTTAACTATGGCTACACCTTC. The variable domain in full, completed from reference TRBV18 and TRBJ1-2, reads NAGVMQNPRHLVRRRGQEARLRCSPMKGHSHVYWYRQLPEEGLKFMVYLQKENIIDESGMPKERFSAEFPKEGPSILRIQQVVRGDSAAYFCASSPPRTVNYGYTFGSGTRLTVV.

A remark on this clone: This sample includes further DNA sequences coding for the same CDR3. Here the CDR3 reads CASRITGGGGYTF. CDR3 nucleotides: TGTGCCAGCAGGATCACAGGGGGCGGCGGCTACACCTTC. V usage is TRBV28 and J usage is TRBJ1-2; 9 bases are a match to TRBD1. The germline CDR1 and CDR2 sequences are MDHEN and SYDVKM. The CDR3 is 13 residues long. The ends lost 6 bases at V and 8 bases at J; junction bases unmatched: 7.

The V and J genes are TRBV28 and TRBJ2-7, with TRBD1 matching 12 bases. The CDR3 is made up of 15 amino acids. V trimming: 5 bases; J trimming: 5 bases; junction bases outside the gene matches: 7. The germline V gene encodes CDR1 MDHEN and CDR2 SYDVKM. CDR3 residues: CASSPPGQGANEQYF. The DNA of the CDR3 is TGTGCCAGCAGTCCTCCGGGACAGGGGGCTAACGAGCAGTACTTC.

The V call is TRBV28, the J call TRBJ2-1, with TRBD1 matching over 8 bases. The V segment lost 4 bases and the J segment 14 bases; nucleotides outside the gene matches: 7. This CDR3 comprises 12 residues. Germline V lookup: CDR1 MDHEN, CDR2 SYDVKM. As DNA, the CDR3 is TGTGCCAGCAGTTCCGACAGGGGATGGGAGTTCTTC. Translated: CASSSDRGWEFF.

The rearrangement links TRBV9 to TRBJ2-1; 13 bases are a match to TRBD2. V lost 3 bases to trimming and J lost 0 bases; unmatched junction nucleotides: 12. Germline CDR1 SGDLS, CDR2 YYNGEE. The CDR3 covers 20 residues. DNA for the CDR3: TGTGCCAGCAGCGCTCCGGGACTAGCGGGGATCCCGAGCTCCTACAATGAGCAGTTCTTC. As protein: CASSAPGLAGIPSSYNEQFF.